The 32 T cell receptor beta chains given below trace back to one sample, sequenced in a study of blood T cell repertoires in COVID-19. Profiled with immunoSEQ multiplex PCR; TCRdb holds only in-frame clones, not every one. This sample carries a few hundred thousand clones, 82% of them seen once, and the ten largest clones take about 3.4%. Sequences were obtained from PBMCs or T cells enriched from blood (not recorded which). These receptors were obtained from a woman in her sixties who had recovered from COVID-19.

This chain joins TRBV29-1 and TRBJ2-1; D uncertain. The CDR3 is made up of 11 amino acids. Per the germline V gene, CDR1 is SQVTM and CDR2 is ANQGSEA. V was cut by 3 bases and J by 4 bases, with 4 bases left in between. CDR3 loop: CSVESYNEQFF. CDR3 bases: TGCAGCGTTGAGAGTTACAATGAGCAGTTCTTC.

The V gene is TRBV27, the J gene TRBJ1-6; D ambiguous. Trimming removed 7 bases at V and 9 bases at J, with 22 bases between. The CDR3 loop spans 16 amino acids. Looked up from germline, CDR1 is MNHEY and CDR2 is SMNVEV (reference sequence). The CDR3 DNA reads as TGTGCCAGCAAAACCTCCTCGGAGAGGGATGGTTCACCCCTCCACTTT. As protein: CASKTSSERDGSPLHF.

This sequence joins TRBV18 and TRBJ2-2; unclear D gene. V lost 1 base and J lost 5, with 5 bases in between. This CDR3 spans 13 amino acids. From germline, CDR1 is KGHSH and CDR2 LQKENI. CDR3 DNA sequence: TGTGCCAGCTCACCACAGGAGACCGGGGAGCTGTTTTTT. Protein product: CASSPQETGELFF.

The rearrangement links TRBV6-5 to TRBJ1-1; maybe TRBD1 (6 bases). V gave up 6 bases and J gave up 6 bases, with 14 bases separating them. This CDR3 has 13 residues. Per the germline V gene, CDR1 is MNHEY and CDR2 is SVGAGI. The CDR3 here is CASRSTGRAEAFF. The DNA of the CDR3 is TGTGCCAGCAGATCAACAGGGCGTGCTGAAGCTTTCTTT.

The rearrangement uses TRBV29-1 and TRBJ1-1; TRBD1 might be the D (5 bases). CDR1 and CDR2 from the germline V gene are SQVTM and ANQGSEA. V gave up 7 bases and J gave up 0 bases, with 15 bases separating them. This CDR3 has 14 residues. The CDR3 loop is CSAVGGALNTEAFF. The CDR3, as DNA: TGCAGCGCCGTGGGGGGAGCACTGAACACTGAAGCTTTCTTT. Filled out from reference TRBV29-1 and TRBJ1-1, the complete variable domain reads SAVISQKPSRDICQRGTSLTIQCQVDSQVTMMFWYRQQPGQSLTLIATANQGSEATYESGFVIDKFPISRPNLTFSTLTVSNMSPEDSSIYLCSAVGGALNTEAFFGQGTRLTVV.

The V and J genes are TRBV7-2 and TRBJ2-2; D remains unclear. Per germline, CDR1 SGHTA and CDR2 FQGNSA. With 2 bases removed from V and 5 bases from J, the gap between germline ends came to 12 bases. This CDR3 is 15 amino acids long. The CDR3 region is CASSLLGFGTGELFF. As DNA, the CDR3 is TGTGCCAGCAGCTTACTGGGCTTTGGGACCGGGGAGCTGTTTTTT.

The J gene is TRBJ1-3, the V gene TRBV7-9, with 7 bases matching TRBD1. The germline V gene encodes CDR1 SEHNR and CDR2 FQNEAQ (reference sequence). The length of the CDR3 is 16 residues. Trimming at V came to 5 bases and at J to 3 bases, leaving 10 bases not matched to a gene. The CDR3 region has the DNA TGTGCCAGCAGCCCTAGGGGGCAGGGGGATGGAAACACCATATATTTT. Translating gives CASSPRGQGDGNTIYF. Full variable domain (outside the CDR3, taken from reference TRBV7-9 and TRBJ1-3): DTGVSQNPRHKITKRGQNVTFRCDPISEHNRLYWYRQTLGQGPEFLTYFQNEAQLEKSRLLSDRFSAERPKGSFSTLEIQRTEQGDSAMYLCASSPRGQGDGNTIYFGEGSWLTVV.

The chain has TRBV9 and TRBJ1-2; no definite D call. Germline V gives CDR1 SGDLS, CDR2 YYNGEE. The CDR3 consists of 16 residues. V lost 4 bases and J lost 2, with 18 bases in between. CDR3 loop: CASSPRGLGQNYGYTF. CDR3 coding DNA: TGTGCCAGCAGCCCCAGAGGGTTAGGGCAGAACTATGGCTACACCTTC.

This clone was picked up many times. CDR3 sequence reads: CASSVGAGGNEKLFF. The CDR3 DNA reads TGTGCCAGCAGCGTAGGGGCAGGGGGCAATGAAAAACTGTTTTTT. The chain links TRBV9 to TRBJ1-4; 8 bases map to TRBD1. Trimming at V came to 0 bases and at J to 5 bases, leaving 3 bases not matched to a gene. The CDR3 has 15 residues. Germline V gene sequence: CDR1 SGDLS, CDR2 YYNGEE.

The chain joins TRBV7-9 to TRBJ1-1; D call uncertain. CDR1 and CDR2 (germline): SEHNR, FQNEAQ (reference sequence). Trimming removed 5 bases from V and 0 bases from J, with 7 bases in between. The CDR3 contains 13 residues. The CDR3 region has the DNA TGTGCCAGCAGCCGGGAGATGAACACTGAAGCTTTCTTT. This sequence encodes CASSREMNTEAFF.

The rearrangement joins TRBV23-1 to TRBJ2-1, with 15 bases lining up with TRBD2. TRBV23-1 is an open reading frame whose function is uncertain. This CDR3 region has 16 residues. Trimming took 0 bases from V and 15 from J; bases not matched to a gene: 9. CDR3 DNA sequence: TGCGCCAGCAGTCAATCTGCAGGACTAGCGGGGGGGTCTAGGTTCTTC. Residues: CASSQSAGLAGGSRFF.

The CDR3: CAISELAGGQGDTQYF. Written as DNA, the CDR3 is TGTGCCATCAGTGAACTAGCGGGGGGGCAGGGAGATACGCAGTATTTT. The rearrangement joins TRBV10-3 to TRBJ2-3; 13 bases are a match to TRBD2. The length of the CDR3 is 16 residues. Per germline, CDR1 ENHRY and CDR2 SYGVKD. J was trimmed by 5 bases and V by 3 bases; bases with no gene match: 5.

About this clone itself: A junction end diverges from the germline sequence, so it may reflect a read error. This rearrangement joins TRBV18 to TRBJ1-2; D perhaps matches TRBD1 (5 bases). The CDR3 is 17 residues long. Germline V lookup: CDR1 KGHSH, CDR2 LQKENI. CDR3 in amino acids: CASTPGGEASPNYGYTF. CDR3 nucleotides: TGTGCCAGCACACCGGGAGGGGAAGCCTCGCCTAACTATGGCTACACCTTC.

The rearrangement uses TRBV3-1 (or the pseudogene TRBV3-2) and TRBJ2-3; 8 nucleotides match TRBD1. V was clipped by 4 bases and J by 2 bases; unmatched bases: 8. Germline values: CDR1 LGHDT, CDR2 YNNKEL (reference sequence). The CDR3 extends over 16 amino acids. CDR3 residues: CASSRSPGGATDTQYF. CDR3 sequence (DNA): TGTGCCAGCAGCCGTTCTCCAGGGGGCGCCACAGATACGCAGTATTTT.

The CDR3 region is CASSPSAGMGYGYTF. Written as DNA, the CDR3 is TGTGCCAGCTCACCAAGTGCCGGGATGGGCTATGGCTACACCTTC. The rearrangement joins TRBV18 to TRBJ1-2; D gene ambiguous. The V gene's germline CDR1 is KGHSH and CDR2 LQKENI. Between the trimmed V and J ends, which lost 2 bases and 4 bases, there was a span of 14 bases. The CDR3 is 15 residues long.

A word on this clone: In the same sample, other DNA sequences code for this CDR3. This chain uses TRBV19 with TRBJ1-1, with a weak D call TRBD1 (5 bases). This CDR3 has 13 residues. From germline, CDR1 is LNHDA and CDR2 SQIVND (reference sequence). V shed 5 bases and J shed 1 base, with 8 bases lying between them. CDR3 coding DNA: TGTGCCAGTAGTGCCCAGGGGAACACTGAAGCTTTCTTT. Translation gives CASSAQGNTEAFF.

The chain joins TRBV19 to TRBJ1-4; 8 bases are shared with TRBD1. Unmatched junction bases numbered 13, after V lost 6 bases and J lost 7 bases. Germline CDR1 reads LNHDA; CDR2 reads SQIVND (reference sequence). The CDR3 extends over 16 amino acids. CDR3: CASSHNPGGGSEKLFF. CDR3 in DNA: TGTGCCAGTAGCCACAACCCAGGGGGCGGTTCTGAAAAACTGTTTTTT.

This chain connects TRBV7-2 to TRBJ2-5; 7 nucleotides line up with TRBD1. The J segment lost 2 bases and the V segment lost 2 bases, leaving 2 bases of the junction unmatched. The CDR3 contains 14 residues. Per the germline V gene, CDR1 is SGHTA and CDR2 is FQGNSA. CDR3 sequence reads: CASSLRDRQETQYF. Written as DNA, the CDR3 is TGTGCCAGCAGCTTAAGGGACAGACAAGAGACCCAGTACTTC.

This CDR3 is CASRRGLGQGVSNEQFF. DNA for the CDR3: TGTGCCAGCAGAAGGGGCCTAGGACAGGGGGTGTCCAATGAGCAGTTCTTC. The chain is built from TRBV25-1 and TRBJ2-1; 10 bases line up with TRBD1. CDR1 and CDR2 (germline): MGHDK, SYGVNS. The CDR3 has 17 residues. V lost 6 bases and J lost 6; bases outside the gene matches: 14.

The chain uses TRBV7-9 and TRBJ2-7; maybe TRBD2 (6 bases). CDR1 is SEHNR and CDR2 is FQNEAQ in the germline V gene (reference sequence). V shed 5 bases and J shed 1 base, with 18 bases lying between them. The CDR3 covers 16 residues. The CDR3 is CASSIYGGGWSYEQYF. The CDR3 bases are TGTGCCAGCAGCATCTACGGGGGAGGCTGGTCCTACGAGCAGTACTTC.

CDR3: CASSYPSSNYGYTF. Written as DNA, the CDR3 is TGTGCCAGCAGTTACCCCAGTTCTAACTATGGCTACACCTTC. The V and J genes are TRBV6-2 or TRBV6-3 and TRBJ1-2; D not certain. Germline V gene lookup returns CDR1 MNHEY and CDR2 SVGEGT. Trimming removed 2 bases at V and 0 bases at J, with 7 bases between. The CDR3 contains 14 residues.

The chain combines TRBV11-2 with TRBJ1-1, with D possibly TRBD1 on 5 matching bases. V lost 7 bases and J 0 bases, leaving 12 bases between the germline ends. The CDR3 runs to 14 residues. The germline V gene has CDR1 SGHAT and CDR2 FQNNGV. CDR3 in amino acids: CASKTGGVNTEAFF. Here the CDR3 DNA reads TGTGCCAGCAAAACCGGGGGGGTGAACACTGAAGCTTTCTTT.

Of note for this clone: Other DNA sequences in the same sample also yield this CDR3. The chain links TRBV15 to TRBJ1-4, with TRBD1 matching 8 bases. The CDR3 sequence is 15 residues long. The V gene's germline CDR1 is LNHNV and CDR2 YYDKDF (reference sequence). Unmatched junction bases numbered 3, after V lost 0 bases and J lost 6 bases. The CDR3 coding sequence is TGTGCCACCAGCAGAGAAGGACAGGGCGATGAAAAACTGTTTTTT. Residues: CATSREGQGDEKLFF.

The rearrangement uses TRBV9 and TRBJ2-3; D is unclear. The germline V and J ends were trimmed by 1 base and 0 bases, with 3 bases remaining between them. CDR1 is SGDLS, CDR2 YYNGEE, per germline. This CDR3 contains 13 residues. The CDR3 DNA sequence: TGTGCCAGCAGCGTAAGCAGCACAGATACGCAGTATTTT. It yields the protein CASSVSSTDTQYF.

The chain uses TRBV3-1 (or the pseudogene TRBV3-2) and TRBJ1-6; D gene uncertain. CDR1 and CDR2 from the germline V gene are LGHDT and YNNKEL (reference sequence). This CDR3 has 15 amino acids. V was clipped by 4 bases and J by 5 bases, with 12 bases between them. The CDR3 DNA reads TGTGCCAGCAGCCCCTTGGCGGCGGATAATTCACCCCTCCACTTT. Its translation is CASSPLAADNSPLHF.

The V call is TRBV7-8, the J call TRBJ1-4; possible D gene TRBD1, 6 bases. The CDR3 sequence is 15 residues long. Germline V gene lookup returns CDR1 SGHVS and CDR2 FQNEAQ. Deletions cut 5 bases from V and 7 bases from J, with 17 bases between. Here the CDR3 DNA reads TGTGCCAGCAGCCATCCCAGGGGAGAGGGTGAAAAACTGTTTTTT. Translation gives CASSHPRGEGEKLFF. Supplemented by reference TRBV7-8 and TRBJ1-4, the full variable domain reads GAGVSQSPRYKVAKRGQDVALRCDPISGHVSLFWYQQALGQGPEFLTYFQNEAQLDKSGLPSDRFFAERPEGSVSTLKIQRTQQEDSAVYLCASSHPRGEGEKLFFGSGTQLSVL.

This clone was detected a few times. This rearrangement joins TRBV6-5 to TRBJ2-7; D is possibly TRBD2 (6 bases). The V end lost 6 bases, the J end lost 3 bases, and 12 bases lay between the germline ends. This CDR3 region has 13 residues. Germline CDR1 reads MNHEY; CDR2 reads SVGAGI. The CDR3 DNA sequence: TGTGCCAGCAGCCACGCCGGGAGCTACGAGCAGTACTTC. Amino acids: CASSHAGSYEQYF.

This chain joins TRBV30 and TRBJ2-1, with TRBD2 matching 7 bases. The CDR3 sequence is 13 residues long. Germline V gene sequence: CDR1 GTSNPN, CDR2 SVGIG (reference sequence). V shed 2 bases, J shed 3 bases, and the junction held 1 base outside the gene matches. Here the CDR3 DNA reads TGTGCCTGGAGTCCGGGGGGCTACAATGAGCAGTTCTTC. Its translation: CAWSPGGYNEQFF. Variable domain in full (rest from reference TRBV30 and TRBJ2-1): SQTIHQWPATLVQPVGSPLSLECTVEGTSNPNLYWYRQAAGRGLQLLFYSVGIGQISSEVPQNLSASRPQDRQFILSSKKLLLSDSGFYLCAWSPGGYNEQFFGPGTRLTVL.

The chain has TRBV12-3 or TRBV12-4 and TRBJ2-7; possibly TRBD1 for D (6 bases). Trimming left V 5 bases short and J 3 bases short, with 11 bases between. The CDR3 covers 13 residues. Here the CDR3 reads CASSRVDSYEQYF. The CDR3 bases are TGTGCCAGCAGTCGAGTGGACAGCTACGAGCAGTACTTC.

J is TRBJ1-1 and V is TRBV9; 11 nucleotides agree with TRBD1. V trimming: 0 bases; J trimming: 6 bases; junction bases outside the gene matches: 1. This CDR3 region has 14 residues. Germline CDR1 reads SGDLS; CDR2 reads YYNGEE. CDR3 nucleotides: TGTGCCAGCAGCGTAGTGGACAGGGGGCCTGAAGCTTTCTTT. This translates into CASSVVDRGPEAFF. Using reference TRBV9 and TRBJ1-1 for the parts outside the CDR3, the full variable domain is DSGVTQTPKHLITATGQRVTLRCSPRSGDLSVYWYQQSLDQGLQFLIQYYNGEERAKGNILERFSAQQFPDLHSELNLSSLELGDSALYFCASSVVDRGPEAFFGQGTRLTVV.

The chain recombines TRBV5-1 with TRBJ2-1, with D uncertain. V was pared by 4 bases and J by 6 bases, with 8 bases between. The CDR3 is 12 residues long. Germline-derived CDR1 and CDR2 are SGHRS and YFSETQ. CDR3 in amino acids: CASSPAGNEQFF. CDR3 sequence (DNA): TGCGCCAGCAGCCCCGCCGGCAATGAGCAGTTCTTC.

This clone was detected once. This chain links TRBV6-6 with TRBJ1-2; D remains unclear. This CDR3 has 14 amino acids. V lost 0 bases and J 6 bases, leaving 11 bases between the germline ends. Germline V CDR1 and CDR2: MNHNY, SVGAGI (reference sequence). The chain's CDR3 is CASSYSTGGDGYTF. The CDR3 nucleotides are TGTGCCAGCAGTTACTCTACGGGAGGAGATGGCTACACCTTC.